This T cell receptor beta chain was sequenced for a study of cytomegalovirus exposure and HLA in healthy donors. 60 Vbeta and 13 Jbeta primers were used in PCR. The data were produced by immunoSEQ multiplex PCR, yet TCRdb's version contains in-frame clones alone and is incomplete. The sample includes 110,000 or so clones, 77% of them seen just once. The CDR3 runs 16 residues. Per germline, CDR1 SGHRS and CDR2 YFSETQ. Trimming removed 4 bases from V and 6 bases from J; junction bases left unmatched: 10. The chain links TRBV5-1 to TRBJ2-5; 12 bases map to TRBD1. This TCR came from a man between 35 and 55 years old in good health and CMV-seropositive. The sequencing sample was made of PBMCs. This chain's CDR3 is CASSVDGTGGSKTQYF. CDR3 DNA: TGCGCCAGCAGCGTAGACGGGACAGGGGGCTCGAAGACCCAGTACTTC.